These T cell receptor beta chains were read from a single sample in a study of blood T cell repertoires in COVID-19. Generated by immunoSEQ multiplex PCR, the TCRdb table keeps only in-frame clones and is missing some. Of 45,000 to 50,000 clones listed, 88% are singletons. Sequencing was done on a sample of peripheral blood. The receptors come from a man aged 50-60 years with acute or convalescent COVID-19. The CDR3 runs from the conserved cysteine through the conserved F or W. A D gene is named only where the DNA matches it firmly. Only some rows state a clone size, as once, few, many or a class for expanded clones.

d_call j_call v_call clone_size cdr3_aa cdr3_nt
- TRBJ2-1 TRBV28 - CAPRVADFLNEQFF TGTGCCCCCAGGGTGGCAGATTTCCTCAATGAGCAGTTCTTC
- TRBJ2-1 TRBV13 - CASSLMVGQGFNEQFF TGTGCCAGCAGCTTAATGGTCGGGCAGGGGTTCAATGAGCAGTTCTTC
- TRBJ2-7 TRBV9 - CASSPTWGPTYEQYF TGTGCCAGCAGCCCGACATGGGGCCCCACCTACGAGCAGTACTTC
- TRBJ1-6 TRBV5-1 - CASSRGGQSSYNSPLHF TGCGCCAGCAGCAGGGGGGGCCAGAGCTCCTATAATTCACCCCTCCACTTT
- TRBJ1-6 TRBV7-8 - CASSLVSDSPLHF TGTGCCAGCAGCTTAGTTTCAGATTCACCCCTCCACTTT
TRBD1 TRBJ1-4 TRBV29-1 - CSVGTGVNNLFF TGCAGCGTGGGGACAGGGGTTAATAATTTGTTTTTT
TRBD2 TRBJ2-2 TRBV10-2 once CATGLAGESGELFF TGCGCCACGGGACTAGCGGGAGAGAGCGGGGAGCTGTTTTTT
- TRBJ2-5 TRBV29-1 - CSVDLGGQETQYF TGCAGCGTTGATCTCGGCGGGCAAGAGACCCAGTACTTC
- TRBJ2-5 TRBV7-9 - CASSLATETQYF TGTGCCAGCAGCTTGGCCACGGAGACCCAGTACTTC
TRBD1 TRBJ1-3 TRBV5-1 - CASKTGESSGNTIYF TGCGCCAGCAAGACAGGGGAGAGCTCTGGAAACACCATATATTTT
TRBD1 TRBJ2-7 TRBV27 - CASSLSFPGQGEQYF TGTGCCAGCAGTTTATCGTTTCCGGGACAGGGTGAGCAGTACTTC
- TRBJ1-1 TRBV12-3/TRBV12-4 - CALSKIMNTEAFF TGTGCCCTATCAAAGATCATGAACACTGAAGCTTTCTTT
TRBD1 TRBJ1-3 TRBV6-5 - CASRRDRVVNTIYF TGTGCCAGCAGGCGGGACAGGGTAGTAAACACCATATATTTT
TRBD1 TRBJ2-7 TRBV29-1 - CSVQGAAYEQYF TGCAGCGTACAGGGGGCGGCTTACGAGCAGTACTTC
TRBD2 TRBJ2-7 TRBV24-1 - CATSDPPRGGIGEQYF TGTGCCACCAGTGATCCCCCTCGGGGGGGGATCGGCGAGCAGTACTTC
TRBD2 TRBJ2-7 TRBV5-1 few CASSPRVAGGYEQYF TGCGCCAGCAGCCCGCGGGTAGCGGGAGGCTACGAGCAGTACTTC
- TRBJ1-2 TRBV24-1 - CATSDPGSHGYTF TGTGCCACCAGTGATCCCGGGTCCCATGGCTACACCTTC
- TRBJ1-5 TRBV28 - CASSFTGMPAQHF TGTGCCAGCAGTTTTACAGGGATGCCAGCCCAGCATTTT
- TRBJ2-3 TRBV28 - CASSLPGTSTDTQYF TGTGCCAGCAGTTTACCCGGGACAAGCACAGATACGCAGTATTTT
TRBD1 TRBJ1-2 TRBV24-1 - CAALGQGAVNYGYTF TGTGCCGCATTGGGACAGGGGGCTGTGAACTATGGCTACACCTTC
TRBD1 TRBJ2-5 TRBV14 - CASSEGQYPRWTQYF TGTGCCAGCAGCGAGGGACAGTACCCCAGGTGGACCCAGTACTTC
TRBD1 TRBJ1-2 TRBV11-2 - CASRRLIGGFGGYTF TGTGCCAGCAGGCGTCTTATAGGGGGCTTCGGGGGCTACACCTTC
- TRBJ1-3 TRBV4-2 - CASSQESGNTIYF TGTGCCAGCAGCCAAGAGTCAGGAAACACCATATATTTT
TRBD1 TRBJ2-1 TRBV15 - CATSREGQGAWNEQFF TGTGCCACCAGCAGAGAAGGACAGGGGGCCTGGAATGAGCAGTTCTTC
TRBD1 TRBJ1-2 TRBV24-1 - CATSGADRGHDGYTF TGTGCCACCAGTGGCGCCGACAGGGGGCACGATGGCTACACCTTC
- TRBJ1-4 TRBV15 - CATSTPVKNEKLFF TGTGCCACCAGCACCCCAGTCAAGAATGAAAAACTGTTTTTT
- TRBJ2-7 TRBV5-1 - CASSLGQSYEQYF TGCGCCAGCAGCTTAGGACAGAGCTACGAGCAGTACTTC
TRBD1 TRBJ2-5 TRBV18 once CASSPGTGRQETQYF TGTGCCAGCTCACCGGGGACAGGACGGCAAGAGACCCAGTACTTC
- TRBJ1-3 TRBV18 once CASSPIRDVSGNTIYF TGTGCCAGCTCACCTATCCGGGATGTTTCTGGAAACACCATATATTTT
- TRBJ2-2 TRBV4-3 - CASSQDFSNTGELFF TGCGCCAGCAGCCAGGACTTCTCGAACACCGGGGAGCTGTTTTTT
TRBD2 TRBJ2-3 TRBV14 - CASSQDQIKTSGTDTQYF TGTGCCAGCAGCCAAGATCAAATAAAGACTAGCGGGACAGATACGCAGTATTTT
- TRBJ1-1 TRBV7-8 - CASSRGLQNTEAFF TGTGCCAGCAGCCGAGGACTGCAGAACACTGAAGCTTTCTTT
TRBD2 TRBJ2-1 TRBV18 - CASSPRLADTYNEQFF TGTGCCAGCTCACCTCGCCTAGCGGACACTTACAATGAGCAGTTCTTC
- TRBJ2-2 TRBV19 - CASSINRDTGELFF TGTGCCAGTAGTATCAACAGGGACACCGGGGAGCTGTTTTTT
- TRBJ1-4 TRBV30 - CAWSVVAGGSQVF -
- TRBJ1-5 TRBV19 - CASSVDSNQPQHF TGTGCCAGTAGTGTTGACAGTAACCAGCCCCAGCATTTT
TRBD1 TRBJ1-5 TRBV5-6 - CASSLRGLSQPQHF TGTGCCAGCAGCTTGAGGGGGCTAAGTCAGCCCCAGCATTTT
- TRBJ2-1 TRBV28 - CASTSTSSYNEQFF TGTGCCAGCACTTCCACGAGCTCCTACAATGAGCAGTTCTTC
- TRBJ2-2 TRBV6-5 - CASRRPGGGAGELFF TGTGCCAGCAGGCGTCCCGGAGGGGGGGCCGGGGAGCTGTTTTTT
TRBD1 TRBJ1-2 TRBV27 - CASSPSPGQGAVGYTF TGTGCCAGCAGTCCATCACCGGGACAGGGGGCGGTCGGCTACACCTTC
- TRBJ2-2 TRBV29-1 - CSVPPGPNTGELFF TGCAGCGTTCCGCCAGGGCCGAACACCGGGGAGCTGTTTTTT
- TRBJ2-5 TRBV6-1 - CASSEHPGSETQYF TGTGCCAGCAGTGAACATCCCGGGTCGGAGACCCAGTACTTC
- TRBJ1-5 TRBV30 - CAWSAMSRDQPQHF TGTGCCTGGAGTGCGATGTCGCGGGATCAGCCCCAGCATTTT
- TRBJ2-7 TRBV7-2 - CASSQLSGLRIYEQYF TGTGCCAGCAGCCAGTTGTCGGGACTGAGAATTTACGAGCAGTACTTC
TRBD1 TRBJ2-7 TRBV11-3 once CASSLVQGVYEQYF TGTGCCAGCAGCTTAGTGCAGGGGGTCTACGAGCAGTACTTC